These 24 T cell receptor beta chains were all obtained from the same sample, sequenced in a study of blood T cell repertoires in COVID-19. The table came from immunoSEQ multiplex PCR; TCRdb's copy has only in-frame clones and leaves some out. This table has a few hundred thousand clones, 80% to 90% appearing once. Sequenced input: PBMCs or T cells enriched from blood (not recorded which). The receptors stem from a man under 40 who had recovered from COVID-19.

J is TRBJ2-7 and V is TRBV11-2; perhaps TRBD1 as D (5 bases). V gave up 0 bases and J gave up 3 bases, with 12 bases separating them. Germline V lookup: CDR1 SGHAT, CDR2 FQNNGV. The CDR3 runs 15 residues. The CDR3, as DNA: TGTGCCAGCAGCTTAGATCTAGGGGTAGTCTACGAGCAGTACTTC. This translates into CASSLDLGVVYEQYF.

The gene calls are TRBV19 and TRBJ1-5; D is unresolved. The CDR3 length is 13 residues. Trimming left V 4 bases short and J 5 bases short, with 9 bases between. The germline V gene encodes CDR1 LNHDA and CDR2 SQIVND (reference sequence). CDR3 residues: CASSNAQDQPQHF. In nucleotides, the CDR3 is TGTGCCAGTAGTAACGCTCAGGATCAGCCCCAGCATTTT.

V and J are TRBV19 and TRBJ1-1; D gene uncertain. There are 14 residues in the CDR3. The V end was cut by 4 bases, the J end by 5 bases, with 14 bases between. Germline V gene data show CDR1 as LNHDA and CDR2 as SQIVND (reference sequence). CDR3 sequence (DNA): TGTGCCAGTAGTAGATTGGGAGTAGATACTGAAGCTTTCTTT. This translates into CASSRLGVDTEAFF.

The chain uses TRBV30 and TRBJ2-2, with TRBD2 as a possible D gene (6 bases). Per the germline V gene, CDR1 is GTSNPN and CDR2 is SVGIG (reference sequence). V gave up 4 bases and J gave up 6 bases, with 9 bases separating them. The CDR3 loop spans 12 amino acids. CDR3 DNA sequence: TGTGCCTGGAACCGGGAGTCCGGGGAGCTGTTTTTT. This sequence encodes CAWNRESGELFF.

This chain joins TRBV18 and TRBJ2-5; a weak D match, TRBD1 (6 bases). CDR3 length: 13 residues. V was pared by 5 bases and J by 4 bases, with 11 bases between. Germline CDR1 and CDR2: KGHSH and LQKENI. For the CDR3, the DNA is TGTGCCAGCTCAAGCAGGGGCCGAGAGACCCAGTACTTC. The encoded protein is CASSSRGRETQYF.

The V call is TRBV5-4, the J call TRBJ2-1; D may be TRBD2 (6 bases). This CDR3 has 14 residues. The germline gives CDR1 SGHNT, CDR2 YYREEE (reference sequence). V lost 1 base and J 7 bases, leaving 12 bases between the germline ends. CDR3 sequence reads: CASSLTGEGNEQFF. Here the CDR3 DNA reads TGTGCCAGCAGCTTGACGGGAGAGGGTAATGAGCAGTTCTTC.

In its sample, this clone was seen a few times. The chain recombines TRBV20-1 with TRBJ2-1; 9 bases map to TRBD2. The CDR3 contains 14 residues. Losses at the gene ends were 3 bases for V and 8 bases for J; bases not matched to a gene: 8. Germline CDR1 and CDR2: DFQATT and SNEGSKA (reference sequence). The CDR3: CSASELAGFYEQFF. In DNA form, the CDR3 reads TGCAGTGCTAGTGAACTAGCGGGTTTTTATGAGCAGTTCTTC.

CDR3 region: CASSRDGGGELFF. In DNA form, the CDR3 reads TGTGCCAGCAGCAGGGACGGAGGCGGGGAGCTGTTTTTT. The J gene is TRBJ2-2, the V gene TRBV7-9; D possibly uses TRBD1 or TRBD2 (5 bases each). The CDR3 length is 13 residues. V was pared by 5 bases and J by 7 bases, with 11 bases between. Germline V gene lookup returns CDR1 SEHNR and CDR2 FQNEAQ (reference sequence). Full variable domain (remainder filled in from reference TRBV7-9 and TRBJ2-2): DTGVSQNPRHKITKRGQNVTFRCDPISEHNRLYWYRQTLGQGPEFLTYFQNEAQLEKSRLLSDRFSAERPKGSFSTLEIQRTEQGDSAMYLCASSRDGGGELFFGEGSRLTVL.

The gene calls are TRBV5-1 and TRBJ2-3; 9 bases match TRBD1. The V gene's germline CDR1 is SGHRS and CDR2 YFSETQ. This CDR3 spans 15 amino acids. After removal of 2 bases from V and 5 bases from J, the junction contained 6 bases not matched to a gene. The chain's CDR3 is CASSFQDRGLDTQYF. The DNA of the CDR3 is TGCGCCAGCAGCTTCCAAGACAGGGGGTTAGATACGCAGTATTTT. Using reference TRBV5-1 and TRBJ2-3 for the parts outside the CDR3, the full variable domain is KAGVTQTPRYLIKTRGQQVTLSCSPISGHRSVSWYQQTPGQGLQFLFEYFSETQRNKGNFPGRFSGRQFSNSRSEMNVSTLELGDSALYLCASSFQDRGLDTQYFGPGTRLTVL.

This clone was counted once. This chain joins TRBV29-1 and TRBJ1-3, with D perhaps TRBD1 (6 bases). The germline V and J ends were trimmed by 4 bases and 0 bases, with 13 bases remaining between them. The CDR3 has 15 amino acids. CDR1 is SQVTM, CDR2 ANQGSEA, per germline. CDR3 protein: CSVAGQPNSGNTIYF. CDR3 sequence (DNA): TGCAGCGTTGCTGGACAGCCCAACTCTGGAAACACCATATATTTT.

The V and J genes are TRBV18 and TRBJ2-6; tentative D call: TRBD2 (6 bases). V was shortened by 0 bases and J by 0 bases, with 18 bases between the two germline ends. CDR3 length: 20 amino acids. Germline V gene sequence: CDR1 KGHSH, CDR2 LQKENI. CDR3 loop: CASSPPLTGVFHSGANVLTF. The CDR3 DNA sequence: TGTGCCAGCTCACCACCGCTGACGGGAGTCTTCCACTCTGGGGCCAACGTCCTGACTTTC.

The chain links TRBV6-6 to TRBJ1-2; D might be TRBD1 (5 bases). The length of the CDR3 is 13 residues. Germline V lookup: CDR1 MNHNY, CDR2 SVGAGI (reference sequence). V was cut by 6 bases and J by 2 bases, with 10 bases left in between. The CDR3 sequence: CASSRGQNYGYTF. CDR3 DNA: TGTGCCAGCAGCCGTGGACAAAACTATGGCTACACCTTC.

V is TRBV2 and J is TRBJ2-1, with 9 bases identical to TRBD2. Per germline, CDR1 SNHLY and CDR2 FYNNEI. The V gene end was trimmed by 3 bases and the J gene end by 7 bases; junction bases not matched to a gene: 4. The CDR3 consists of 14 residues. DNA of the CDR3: TGTGCCAGCAGTGAGCGGGAGGGCCGTAATGAGCAGTTCTTC. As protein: CASSEREGRNEQFF. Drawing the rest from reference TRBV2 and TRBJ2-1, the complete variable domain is EPEVTQTPSHQVTQMGQEVILRCVPISNHLYFYWYRQILGQKVEFLVSFYNNEISEKSEIFDDQFSVERPDGSNFTLKIRSTKLEDSAMYFCASSEREGRNEQFFGPGTRLTVL.

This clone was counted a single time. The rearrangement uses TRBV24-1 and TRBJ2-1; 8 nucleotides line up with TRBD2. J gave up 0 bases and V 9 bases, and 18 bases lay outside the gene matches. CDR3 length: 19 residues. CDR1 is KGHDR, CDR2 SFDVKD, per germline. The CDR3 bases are TGTGCCACCGCCCCGGGGGGGCTAGCGGAACCCAACTCCTACAATGAGCAGTTCTTC. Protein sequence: CATAPGGLAEPNSYNEQFF.

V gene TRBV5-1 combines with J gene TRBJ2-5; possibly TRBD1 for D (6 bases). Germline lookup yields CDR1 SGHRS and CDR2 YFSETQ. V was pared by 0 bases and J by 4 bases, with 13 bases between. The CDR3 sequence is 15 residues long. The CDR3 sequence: CASSLAGARGETQYF. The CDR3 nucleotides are TGCGCCAGCAGCTTGGCAGGGGCTAGGGGAGAGACCCAGTACTTC.

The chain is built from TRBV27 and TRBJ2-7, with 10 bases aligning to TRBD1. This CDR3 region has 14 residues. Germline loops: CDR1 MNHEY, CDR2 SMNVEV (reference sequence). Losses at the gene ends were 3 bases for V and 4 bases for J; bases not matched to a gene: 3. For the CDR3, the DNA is TGTGCCAGCAGTTTGACGGGACAGGGGTACGAGCAGTACTTC. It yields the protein CASSLTGQGYEQYF.

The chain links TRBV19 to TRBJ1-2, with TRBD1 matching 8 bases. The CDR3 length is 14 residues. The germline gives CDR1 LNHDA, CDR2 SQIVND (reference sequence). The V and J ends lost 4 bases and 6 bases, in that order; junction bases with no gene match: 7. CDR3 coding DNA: TGTGCCAGTAGTAAAACAGGGGGAAGGGATGGCTACACCTTC. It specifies CASSKTGGRDGYTF.

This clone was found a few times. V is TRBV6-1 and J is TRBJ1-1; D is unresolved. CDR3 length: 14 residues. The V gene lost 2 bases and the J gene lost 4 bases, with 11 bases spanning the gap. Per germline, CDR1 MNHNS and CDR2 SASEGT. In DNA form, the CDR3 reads TGTGCCAGCAGTGAAATAAGGGAGGGCACTGAAGCTTTCTTT. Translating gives CASSEIREGTEAFF.

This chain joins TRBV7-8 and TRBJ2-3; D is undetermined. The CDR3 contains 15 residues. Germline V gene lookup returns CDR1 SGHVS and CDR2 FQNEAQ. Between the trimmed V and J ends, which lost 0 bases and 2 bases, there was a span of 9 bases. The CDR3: CASSLAWSNTDTQYF. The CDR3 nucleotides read TGTGCCAGCAGCTTAGCGTGGTCTAACACAGATACGCAGTATTTT.

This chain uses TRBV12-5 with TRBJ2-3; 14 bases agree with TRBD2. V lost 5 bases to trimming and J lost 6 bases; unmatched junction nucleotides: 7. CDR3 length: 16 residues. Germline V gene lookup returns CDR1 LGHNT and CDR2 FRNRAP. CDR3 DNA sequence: TGTGCTAGTGGTATTGGGACTAGCGGGAGTACGGATACGCAGTATTTT. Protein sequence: CASGIGTSGSTDTQYF.

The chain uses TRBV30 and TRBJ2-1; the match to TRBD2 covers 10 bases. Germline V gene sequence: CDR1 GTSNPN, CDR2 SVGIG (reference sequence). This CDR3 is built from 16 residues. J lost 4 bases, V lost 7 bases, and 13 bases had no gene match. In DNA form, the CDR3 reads TGTGCCTCACATAGAGGGTTGACTAGCGGGTACAATGAGCAGTTCTTC. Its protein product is CASHRGLTSGYNEQFF.

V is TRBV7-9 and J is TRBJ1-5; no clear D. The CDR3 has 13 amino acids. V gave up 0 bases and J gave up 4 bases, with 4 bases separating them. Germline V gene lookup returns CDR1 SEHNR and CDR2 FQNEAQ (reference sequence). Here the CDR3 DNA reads TGTGCCAGCAGCTTAGCTGTAAATCAGCCCCAGCATTTT. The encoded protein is CASSLAVNQPQHF.

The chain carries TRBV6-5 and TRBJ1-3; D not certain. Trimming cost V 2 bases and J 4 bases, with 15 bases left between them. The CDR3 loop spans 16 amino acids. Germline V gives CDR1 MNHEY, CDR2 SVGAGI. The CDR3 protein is CASSYTTPTGGNTIYF. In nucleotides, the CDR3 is TGTGCCAGCAGTTACACGACTCCGACCGGCGGAAACACCATATATTTT.

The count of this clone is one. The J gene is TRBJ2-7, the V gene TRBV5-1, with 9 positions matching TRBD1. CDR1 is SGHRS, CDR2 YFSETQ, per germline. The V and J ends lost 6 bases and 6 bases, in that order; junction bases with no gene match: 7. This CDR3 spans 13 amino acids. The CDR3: CASKQGTGTEQYF. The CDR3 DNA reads TGCGCCAGCAAGCAAGGGACAGGGACCGAGCAGTACTTC.